One and the same sample provided the 10 T cell receptor beta chains below, sequenced in a study of T cell changes during pregnancy in multiple sclerosis. Some clones are missing from TCRdb's copy, which holds only in-frame ones; the method was immunoSEQ multiplex PCR. The sample lists about 40,000 clones, roughly 93% occurring once. Specimen: PBMCs (not recorded whether the cells were cultured). Receptors originate from a female donor with multiple sclerosis, enrolled in a pregnancy study.

This chain links TRBV5-1 with TRBJ2-5; TRBD1 is a possible D gene (5 bases). Deletions cut 3 bases from V and 5 bases from J, with 11 bases between. From germline, CDR1 is SGHRS and CDR2 YFSETQ. CDR3 size: 13 residues. This chain's CDR3 is CASSSQGWETQYF. The CDR3 nucleotides are TGCGCCAGCAGCTCCCAGGGCTGGGAGACCCAGTACTTC.

The V and J genes are TRBV18 and TRBJ1-4; D gene uncertain. The CDR3 consists of 15 residues. Germline CDR1 KGHSH, CDR2 LQKENI. The V and J ends lost 5 bases and 5 bases respectively, with 15 bases between them. In DNA form, the CDR3 reads TGTGCCAGCTCAGAGCCGGGTGTCCAAAATGAAAAACTGTTTTTT. Residues: CASSEPGVQNEKLFF.

The chain links TRBV7-9 to TRBJ2-7, with 11 bases aligning to TRBD2. The CDR3 sequence is 15 residues long. The germline V gene encodes CDR1 SEHNR and CDR2 FQNEAQ (reference sequence). Trimming cost V 5 bases and J 2 bases; bases outside gene matches: 5. CDR3 nucleotide sequence: TGTGCCAGCAGCCGCGGGACTAGCGGTACCTACGAGCAGTACTTC. Protein: CASSRGTSGTYEQYF.

The rearrangement joins TRBV5-1 to TRBJ2-3; weak D call: TRBD2 (6 bases). The V gene lost 0 bases and the J gene lost 2 bases, with 13 bases spanning the gap. The CDR3 has 16 residues. Germline V CDR1 and CDR2: SGHRS, YFSETQ. The CDR3 is CASSLGLALDTDTQYF. The CDR3 bases are TGCGCCAGCAGCTTGGGGCTAGCGCTTGACACAGATACGCAGTATTTT.

This clone was observed a handful of times. The CDR3 DNA reads TGTGCCAGCAGCCAAGAACTAGCGGAAAACTACGAGCAGTACTTC. This encodes CASSQELAENYEQYF. The genes are TRBV4-2 and TRBJ2-7; TRBD2 matches 8 bases. Germline CDR1 is LGHNA and CDR2 is YNFKEQ. The CDR3 extends over 15 amino acids. Unmatched junction bases numbered 4, after V lost 0 bases and J lost 3 bases.

This clone was seen only once. The J gene is TRBJ1-1, the V gene TRBV4-1; TRBD1 matches 11 bases. Looked up from germline, CDR1 is MGHRA and CDR2 is YSYEKL. Trimming took 2 bases from V and 11 from J; bases not matched to a gene: 7. The CDR3 runs 14 residues. The chain's CDR3 is CASSQTGTGGTAFF. The CDR3 DNA is TGCGCCAGCAGCCAAACCGGGACAGGGGGGACGGCTTTCTTT.

This chain joins TRBV2 and TRBJ2-7, with TRBD2 as a possible D gene (5 bases). Looked up from germline, CDR1 is SNHLY and CDR2 is FYNNEI. Trimming removed 7 bases from V and 0 bases from J, with 13 bases in between. The CDR3 extends over 14 amino acids. The CDR3 loop is CASTTDSHSYEQYF. CDR3 DNA: TGTGCCAGCACTACGGACTCCCACTCCTACGAGCAGTACTTC.

The chain is built from TRBV18 and TRBJ2-1; 7 positions match TRBD2. The length of the CDR3 is 15 residues. Germline V lookup: CDR1 KGHSH, CDR2 LQKENI. The V gene end was trimmed by 0 bases and the J gene end by 7 bases; junction bases not matched to a gene: 6. The CDR3 region is CASSPPKGGKNEQFF. The CDR3 DNA reads as TGTGCCAGCTCACCACCGAAGGGAGGGAAGAATGAGCAGTTCTTC.

Only one count was recorded for this clone. The V call is TRBV7-2, the J call TRBJ2-1; 11 bases agree with TRBD2. Germline V CDR1 and CDR2: SGHTA, FQGNSA. J was trimmed by 9 bases and V by 4 bases; bases with no gene match: 14. This CDR3 comprises 17 residues. DNA for the CDR3: TGTGCCAGCAGCTCAACGATACTAGCGGGAGCCGGTAGTGAGCAGTTCTTC. Its translation is CASSSTILAGAGSEQFF. Together with reference TRBV7-2 and TRBJ2-1, the CDR3 gives the full variable domain: GAGVSQSPSNKVTEKGKDVELRCDPISGHTALYWYRQSLGQGLEFLIYFQGNSAPDKSGLPSDRFSAERTGGSVSTLTIQRTQQEDSAVYLCASSSTILAGAGSEQFFGPGTRLTVL.

This clone was observed a few times. The J gene is TRBJ2-3, the V gene TRBV5-4; TRBD1 is a possible D gene (6 bases). CDR1 SGHNT and CDR2 YYREEE come from the germline V gene (reference sequence). The V and J ends lost 0 bases and 2 bases respectively, with 13 bases between them. This CDR3 contains 16 residues. The CDR3 reads CASSLGATGTTDTQYF. The CDR3 DNA reads as TGTGCCAGCAGCTTGGGGGCGACAGGAACCACAGATACGCAGTATTTT.